These T cell receptor beta chains were read from a single sample in a study of a mutant IDH1 vaccine in newly diagnosed glioma. The assay was immunoSEQ multiplex PCR, and TCRdb's table has in-frame clones only and misses some. The data hold about 38,000 clones, with about four fifths observed a single time. Which antigens these TCRs recognize remains unknown. The source material was PBMCs, sampled from a glioma patient whose treatment included an IDH1 peptide vaccine. The receptor set was obtained from a man aged 50 or older with glioma. Each CDR3 is given with its conserved first and last residue. The order of the fields is J gene, clone size, D gene, V gene, CDR3 protein, CDR3 DNA. A D gene is named only where the DNA matches it firmly. The size field is filled for only some rows; it gives once, few, many or a size class.

j_call: TRBJ2-2
clone_size: few
d_call: TRBD1
v_call: TRBV14
cdr3_aa: CASSLMWTGDTGELFF
cdr3_nt: TGTGCCAGCAGCCTTATGTGGACAGGGGACACCGGGGAGCTGTTTTTT

j_call: TRBJ1-2
clone_size: -
d_call: -
v_call: TRBV6-5
cdr3_aa: CASSYSVGRANYGYTF
cdr3_nt: TGTGCCAGCAGTTACAGCGTGGGACGTGCTAACTATGGCTACACCTTC

j_call: TRBJ2-1
clone_size: once
d_call: -
v_call: TRBV4-1
cdr3_aa: CASSLPNYEQFF
cdr3_nt: TGCGCCAGCAGCCTCCCCAACTATGAGCAGTTCTTC

j_call: TRBJ1-1
clone_size: once
d_call: -
v_call: TRBV4-2
cdr3_aa: CASSSGVGAEAFF
cdr3_nt: TGTGCCAGCAGCTCAGGGGTCGGGGCTGAAGCTTTCTTT

j_call: TRBJ2-7
clone_size: -
d_call: -
v_call: TRBV4-1
cdr3_aa: CASSQDSRGAYEQYF
cdr3_nt: TGCGCCAGCAGCCAAGACAGCAGGGGGGCATACGAGCAGTACTTC

j_call: TRBJ2-7
clone_size: -
d_call: -
v_call: TRBV30
cdr3_aa: CAWRSLVPNGYEQYF
cdr3_nt: TGTGCCTGGAGAAGTTTAGTGCCTAACGGCTACGAGCAGTACTTC

j_call: TRBJ1-6
clone_size: once
d_call: -
v_call: TRBV5-1
cdr3_aa: CASSLVGTPNSPLHF
cdr3_nt: TGCGCCAGCAGCTTGGTGGGGACCCCAAATTCACCCCTCCACTTT

j_call: TRBJ1-6
clone_size: -
d_call: -
v_call: TRBV19
cdr3_aa: CASSIRSLDSPLHF
cdr3_nt: TGTGCCAGTAGTATTAGGAGCTTAGATTCACCCCTCCACTTT

j_call: TRBJ2-5
clone_size: once
d_call: -
v_call: TRBV4-1
cdr3_aa: CASSQGGQATGGTQYF
cdr3_nt: TGCGCCAGCAGCCAAGGAGGTCAGGCTACCGGGGGGACCCAGTACTTC

j_call: TRBJ2-7
clone_size: -
d_call: -
v_call: TRBV5-1
cdr3_aa: CASSRGRYEQYF
cdr3_nt: TGCGCCAGCAGCCGAGGACGATACGAGCAGTACTTC

j_call: TRBJ1-2
clone_size: -
d_call: -
v_call: TRBV4-1
cdr3_aa: CASSPGRLVDYGYTF
cdr3_nt: TGCGCCAGCAGCCCGGGACGACTGGTCGACTATGGCTACACCTTC

j_call: TRBJ2-7
clone_size: -
d_call: -
v_call: TRBV18
cdr3_aa: CASSRGGEYEQYF
cdr3_nt: TGTGCCAGCTCACGGGGAGGAGAGTACGAGCAGTACTTC

j_call: TRBJ1-2
clone_size: -
d_call: TRBD1
v_call: TRBV7-9
cdr3_aa: CASSPGGKGYTF
cdr3_nt: TGTGCCAGCAGCCCAGGGGGCAAAGGCTACACCTTC

j_call: TRBJ2-3
clone_size: -
d_call: TRBD2
v_call: TRBV10-3
cdr3_aa: CAISVSGSTDTQYF
cdr3_nt: TGTGCCATCAGTGTTAGCGGGAGCACAGATACGCAGTATTTT

j_call: TRBJ2-7
clone_size: -
d_call: -
v_call: TRBV5-1
cdr3_aa: CASSLGDYEQYF
cdr3_nt: TGCGCCAGCAGCTTGGGGGACTACGAGCAGTACTTC

j_call: TRBJ2-5
clone_size: -
d_call: -
v_call: TRBV28
cdr3_aa: CASRGVMMETQYF
cdr3_nt: TGTGCCAGCAGGGGTGTTATGATGGAGACCCAGTACTTC

j_call: TRBJ2-1
clone_size: -
d_call: TRBD2
v_call: TRBV5-4
cdr3_aa: CASSPGLAAYNEQFF
cdr3_nt: TGTGCCAGCAGCCCGGGACTAGCGGCCTACAATGAGCAGTTCTTC

j_call: TRBJ1-2
clone_size: -
d_call: -
v_call: TRBV9
cdr3_aa: CASSVQSEAGYGYTF
cdr3_nt: TGTGCCAGCAGCGTTCAAAGTGAGGCAGGTTATGGCTACACCTTC

j_call: TRBJ2-3
clone_size: once
d_call: -
v_call: TRBV5-1
cdr3_aa: CASSLARAGFTDTQYF
cdr3_nt: TGCGCCAGCAGCTTGGCCCGGGCGGGATTCACAGATACGCAGTATTTT

j_call: TRBJ2-7
clone_size: -
d_call: TRBD2
v_call: TRBV5-4
cdr3_aa: CASSSRTSGRENPPYEQYF
cdr3_nt: TGTGCCAGCAGCTCCAGGACTAGCGGGAGGGAAAATCCCCCCTACGAGCAGTACTTC

j_call: TRBJ2-3
clone_size: once
d_call: -
v_call: TRBV5-4
cdr3_aa: CASSPDSKADTQYF
cdr3_nt: TGTGCCAGCAGCCCGGACAGCAAGGCAGATACGCAGTATTTT

j_call: TRBJ1-2
clone_size: few
d_call: -
v_call: TRBV2
cdr3_aa: CASHQNFESGYTF
cdr3_nt: TGTGCCAGCCATCAAAACTTTGAGTCTGGCTACACCTTC